Each of the 24 T cell receptor beta chains below was sequenced from the same sample in a study of T cell responses to AZD1222 COVID-19 vaccine. Method: immunoSEQ multiplex PCR; TCRdb's copy keeps in-frame clones and lacks some. Counted here are 110,000 to 150,000 clones, 90% occurring once; the ten biggest clones make up 3.4%. The sample consisted of peripheral blood, taken on day 0 of AZD1222 vaccination. Receptors were obtained from an adult in good health.

The rearrangement uses TRBV7-9 and TRBJ1-1; D not resolved. The CDR3 contains 13 residues. The germline V and J ends were trimmed by 3 bases and 5 bases, with 10 bases remaining between them. The V gene's germline CDR1 is SEHNR and CDR2 FQNEAQ (reference sequence). This chain's CDR3 is CASSFGRETEAFF. CDR3 sequence (DNA): TGTGCCAGCAGCTTCGGACGGGAGACTGAAGCTTTCTTT.

This sequence joins TRBV4-3 and TRBJ2-7; D may be TRBD1 (6 bases). The V end was cut by 1 base, the J end by 3 bases, with 13 bases between. The CDR3 length is 15 residues. Germline CDR1 is LGHNA and CDR2 is YSLEER. Here the CDR3 reads CASSQAVGGVYEQYF. The CDR3 DNA is TGCGCCAGCAGCCAAGCAGTAGGGGGAGTCTACGAGCAGTACTTC.

This rearrangement joins TRBV11-2 to TRBJ1-4, with a tentative D call TRBD1 (5 bases). The CDR3 is 16 residues long. Deletions cut 2 bases from V and 4 bases from J, with 14 bases between. In germline, CDR1 is SGHAT, CDR2 FQNNGV. The CDR3 reads CASSLTSRGGNEKLFF. Written as DNA, the CDR3 is TGTGCCAGCAGCTTAACCTCTCGGGGCGGTAATGAAAAACTGTTTTTT.

This sequence joins TRBV30 and TRBJ1-2; D perhaps matches TRBD1 (6 bases). Germline values: CDR1 GTSNPN, CDR2 SVGIG (reference sequence). The length of the CDR3 is 11 residues. V lost 5 bases to trimming and J lost 8 bases, with 12 bases between them. The DNA for the CDR3 is TGTGCCTGGCCCACAGGGAGGGGCTACACCTTC. Amino acid sequence: CAWPTGRGYTF.

This chain connects TRBV18 to TRBJ2-3; possible D gene TRBD1, 6 bases. The CDR3 is made up of 16 amino acids. Germline V gene sequence: CDR1 KGHSH, CDR2 LQKENI. The V gene lost 0 bases and the J gene lost 3 bases, with 13 bases spanning the gap. As DNA, the CDR3 is TGTGCCAGCTCACCACCGTCACAGGGAGAAACAGATACGCAGTATTTT. It translates to CASSPPSQGETDTQYF.

The gene calls are TRBV5-5 and TRBJ1-1, with D perhaps TRBD1 (5 bases). Germline-derived CDR1 and CDR2 are SGHKS and YYEKEE (reference sequence). The CDR3 extends over 15 amino acids. V lost 1 base, J lost 1 base, and 11 bases lay in between. This chain's CDR3 is CASSLSAGTNTEAFF. The CDR3 DNA reads as TGTGCCAGCAGCTTGAGCGCAGGGACGAACACTGAAGCTTTCTTT.

This chain joins TRBV29-1 and TRBJ2-5; D is uncertain. Germline CDR1 and CDR2: SQVTM and ANQGSEA. This CDR3 region has 15 residues. V was pared by 3 bases and J by 0 bases, with 14 bases between. CDR3 in amino acids: CSVDLESSYQETQYF. CDR3 DNA sequence: TGCAGCGTTGATTTGGAGAGTTCTTACCAAGAGACCCAGTACTTC.

The CDR3 DNA is TGTGCCAGCAGCCCCGGGACATACTATAATTCACCCCTCCACTTT. Protein: CASSPGTYYNSPLHF. V gene TRBV3-1 (or the pseudogene TRBV3-2) combines with J gene TRBJ1-6; TRBD1 is a possible D gene (6 bases). Germline V gene lookup returns CDR1 LGHDT and CDR2 YNNKEL (reference sequence). The CDR3 is made up of 15 amino acids. Trimming removed 4 bases from V and 3 bases from J, with 10 bases in between.

The table lists this clone with a few counts. The chain carries TRBV4-2 and TRBJ2-1; D assignment may be TRBD1 or TRBD2 (5 bases each). V gave up 0 bases and J gave up 0 bases, with 18 bases separating them. The length of the CDR3 is 19 residues. Germline V gene data show CDR1 as LGHNA and CDR2 as YNFKEQ. CDR3 coding DNA: TGTGCCAGCAGCCAAGATCTGGGGGAGCTAGGGAGCTCCTACAATGAGCAGTTCTTC. Encoded protein: CASSQDLGELGSSYNEQFF.

V is TRBV5-4 and J is TRBJ1-5, with D tentatively TRBD1 (6 bases). This CDR3 comprises 13 residues. Germline CDR1 reads SGHNT; CDR2 reads YYREEE (reference sequence). Trimming shortened V by 4 bases and J by 7 bases, and 12 bases separated the two germline ends. CDR3 sequence (DNA): TGTGCCAGCAGCAAGAGGGGGGGGCAGCCCCAGCATTTT. As protein: CASSKRGGQPQHF.

The V call is TRBV3-1 (or the pseudogene TRBV3-2), the J call TRBJ2-7; tentatively, D is TRBD2 (6 bases). V lost 1 base, J lost 6 bases, and 13 bases lay in between. Germline loops: CDR1 LGHDT, CDR2 YNNKEL (reference sequence). The CDR3 contains 14 residues. The CDR3 reads CASSQGTGGPEQYF. The CDR3 DNA sequence: TGTGCCAGCAGCCAAGGAACCGGAGGGCCCGAGCAGTACTTC.

V gene TRBV2 combines with J gene TRBJ2-6; D not resolved. Germline CDR1 and CDR2: SNHLY and FYNNEI. V was trimmed by 6 bases and J by 4 bases, leaving 10 bases between them. The CDR3 is 14 amino acids. CDR3 loop: CASSTSKGANVLTF. The CDR3 nucleotides read TGTGCCAGCAGCACAAGTAAGGGGGCCAACGTCCTGACTTTC.

The gene calls are TRBV29-1 and TRBJ2-2, with 12 nucleotides matching TRBD2. The ends lost 4 bases at V and 6 bases at J; junction bases unmatched: 9. The CDR3 contains 16 residues. The germline gives CDR1 SQVTM, CDR2 ANQGSEA. CDR3 nucleotides: TGCAGCGTTGCGACTAGCGGGAGTATAGTCCCCGGGGAGCTGTTTTTT. As protein: CSVATSGSIVPGELFF.

This clone was observed once. The chain combines TRBV6-5 with TRBJ2-2; D perhaps matches TRBD2 (5 bases). V gave up 5 bases and J gave up 4 bases, with 14 bases separating them. The CDR3 has 15 residues. Germline V gene lookup returns CDR1 MNHEY and CDR2 SVGAGI. The CDR3 DNA sequence: TGTGCCAGCAGTCTCACGGGAAAGTCCACCGGGGAGCTGTTTTTT. It yields the protein CASSLTGKSTGELFF.

The chain employs TRBV29-1 and TRBJ2-7; 9 bases match TRBD2. This CDR3 region has 15 residues. Per germline, CDR1 SQVTM and CDR2 ANQGSEA. J was trimmed by 4 bases and V by 4 bases; bases with no gene match: 11. In DNA, the CDR3 is TGCAGCGTTGCTTTTTGGACTAGCGAGACATACGAGCAGTACTTC. It specifies CSVAFWTSETYEQYF.

The chain uses TRBV11-2 and TRBJ2-1; 7 positions agree with TRBD2. The CDR3 totals 15 residues. Per germline, CDR1 SGHAT and CDR2 FQNNGV. V shed 6 bases and J 10 bases; nucleotides not matched to a gene: 15. Here the CDR3 reads CASRLGGRAIYEQFF. In DNA form, the CDR3 reads TGTGCCAGCAGACTGGGGGGGAGGGCCATATACGAGCAGTTCTTC.

The chain joins TRBV19 to TRBJ2-2, with D perhaps assigned TRBD1 or TRBD2 (5 bases each). CDR3 length equals 12 residues. Trimming shortened V by 6 bases and J by 11 bases, and 13 bases separated the two germline ends. The germline V gene encodes CDR1 LNHDA and CDR2 SQIVND (reference sequence). This CDR3 is CASRRDLHELFF. The CDR3 DNA reads as TGTGCCAGTAGGAGGGACCTTCACGAGCTGTTTTTT.

This clone was seen only once. The chain links TRBV19 to TRBJ1-2, with D perhaps matching TRBD1 (5 bases). The germline CDR1 and CDR2 sequences are LNHDA and SQIVND (reference sequence). The V gene lost 7 bases and the J gene lost 4 bases, with 19 bases spanning the gap. This CDR3 region has 15 residues. DNA for the CDR3: TGTGCCAGTACCAGGGATCCGGGACCCAGCTATGGCTACACCTTC. The encoded protein is CASTRDPGPSYGYTF.

The chain recombines TRBV10-3 with TRBJ2-5; perhaps TRBD2 as D (5 bases). Germline CDR1 is ENHRY and CDR2 is SYGVKD. V was clipped by 3 bases and J by 0 bases, with 8 bases between them. The CDR3 contains 14 residues. CDR3 sequence reads: CAISDEGYQETQYF. In DNA, the CDR3 is TGTGCCATCAGTGATGAGGGATACCAAGAGACCCAGTACTTC.

The chain joins TRBV18 to TRBJ2-5; D remains unclear. Germline V CDR1 and CDR2: KGHSH, LQKENI. V lost 3 bases and J 2 bases, leaving 7 bases between the germline ends. CDR3 length equals 13 residues. The CDR3 reads CASSPGAQETQYF. CDR3 coding DNA: TGTGCCAGCTCACCCGGCGCGCAAGAGACCCAGTACTTC.

CDR3 residues: CASSLGPTSGGAFTTYEQYF. In nucleotides, the CDR3 is TGCGCCAGCAGCTTGGGGCCCACTAGCGGGGGGGCCTTTACGACCTACGAGCAGTACTTC. The chain combines TRBV5-1 with TRBJ2-7; 13 bases fit TRBD2. The CDR3 sequence is 20 residues long. Germline-derived CDR1 and CDR2 are SGHRS and YFSETQ. The V gene end was trimmed by 0 bases and the J gene end by 2 bases; junction bases not matched to a gene: 14.

The rearrangement links TRBV5-6 to TRBJ2-1; D ambiguous. Trimming left V 2 bases short and J 0 bases short, with 6 bases between. The germline CDR1 and CDR2 sequences are SGHDT and YYEEEE. The CDR3 has 14 residues. CDR3: CASSLGFSYNEQFF. CDR3 nucleotide sequence: TGTGCCAGCAGCTTAGGATTCTCCTACAATGAGCAGTTCTTC.

The CDR3 sequence is CASSGTGTRHNEQFF. CDR3 nucleotides: TGTGCCAGCAGCGGTACCGGGACAAGGCACAATGAGCAGTTCTTC. This rearrangement joins TRBV9 to TRBJ2-1, with TRBD1 as a possible D gene (6 bases). The CDR3 has 15 amino acids. V was clipped by 3 bases and J by 5 bases, with 15 bases between them. The germline V gene encodes CDR1 SGDLS and CDR2 YYNGEE.

This rearrangement joins TRBV11-3 to TRBJ2-5, with 7 bases fitting TRBD2. The V gene end was trimmed by 8 bases and the J gene end by 5 bases; junction bases not matched to a gene: 17. There are 16 residues in the CDR3. Germline lookup yields CDR1 SGHNT and CDR2 YENEEA. The CDR3 protein is CASSEGLGGSGETQYF. CDR3 sequence (DNA): TGTGCCAGCTCGGAGGGTCTTGGCGGGAGCGGGGAGACCCAGTACTTC.